The sequence of this TCR beta chain was determined in a study of T cells in Graves' hyperthyroidism and ophthalmopathy. A Clinical Activity Score of at least 3, a NOSPECS grade of at least 4 and a duration under 3 months were recorded in the ophthalmopathy patients. This clonotype was counted many times. There were TCR beta CDR3 regions amplified from RNA transcripts. The HTBI primer set drove a first-round RT-PCR of the TCR CDR3. Each CDR3 protein gets one entry after TCRdb re-called the multiplex PCR reads with MiXCR. The table includes 250,000 to 400,000 distinct CDR3 sequences, roughly an eighth detected once. This receptor was identified in a woman between 40 and 50 years old with Graves' ophthalmopathy. Material for sequencing was blood.

The CDR3 nucleotides read TGTGCCAGCAGACGGAGAGAGGGGGCCGAGCAGTACTTC. It encodes CASRRREGAEQYF. The V and J genes are TRBV12-3 or TRBV12-4 and TRBJ2-7; 7 bases align to TRBD1. The CDR3 is 13 residues long. Trimming at V came to 6 bases and at J to 6 bases, leaving 8 bases not matched to a gene.